This entry lists 23 T cell receptor beta chains sequenced from one sample in a study of synovial regulatory T cells in juvenile arthritis. Matched peripheral blood accompanied the synovial fluid taken from each patient with active arthritis. Assay: immunoSEQ multiplex PCR; the TCRdb copy retains only in-frame clones and omits some. In all, the sample yields 2,200 or so clones. Sequencing was carried out using Treg cells from the synovium. The receptor set was obtained from a donor aged 2 to 35 with juvenile idiopathic arthritis.

Judged by frequency, this clone is medium-sized. V and J are TRBV5-1 and TRBJ1-2. The length of the CDR3 is 18 residues. No DNA accompanies this entry. Germline V gene data show CDR1 as SGHRS and CDR2 as YFSETQ. This CDR3 is CASSPHRDLIPANYGYTF. The full variable domain, completed using reference TRBV5-1 and TRBJ1-2, is KAGVTQTPRYLIKTRGQQVTLSCSPISGHRSVSWYQQTPGQGLQFLFEYFSETQRNKGNFPGRFSGRQFSNSRSEMNVSTLELGDSALYLCASSPHRDLIPANYGYTFGSGTRLTVV.

This clone is called medium-sized (0.01 to 0.1%) based on its frequency. V is TRBV28 and J is TRBJ2-2. Germline V gene sequence: CDR1 MDHEN, CDR2 SYDVKM. The CDR3 covers 16 residues. The record lacks a DNA sequence. The chain's CDR3 is CASSFRAGSPTGELFF. The complete variable domain, with remaining parts taken from reference TRBV28 and TRBJ2-2, reads DVKVTQSSRYLVKRTGEKVFLECVQDMDHENMFWYRQDPGLGLRLIYFSYDVKMKEKGDIPEGYSVSREKKERFSLILESASTNQTSMYLCASSFRAGSPTGELFFGEGSRLTVL.

Its frequency marks this clone as medium-sized (0.01 to 0.1%). The chain joins TRBV5-4 to TRBJ2-7; without DNA, the TCRdb call of TRBD2 cannot be checked. This CDR3 spans 15 amino acids. Only the protein is available. Germline CDR1 reads SGHNT; CDR2 reads YYREEE (reference sequence). CDR3 region: CASSLGAGATYEQYF.

This clone is deemed medium-sized (0.01 to 0.1%) by its frequency. The chain recombines TRBV28 with TRBJ2-3; as DNA is missing, the TRBD1 call by TCRdb cannot be tested. The CDR3 length is 14 residues. The record lacks a DNA sequence. Germline assignment: CDR1 MDHEN and CDR2 SYDVKM. CDR3 region: CASRETGGADTQYF.

This clone is classed as medium-sized by frequency. The chain employs TRBV19 and TRBJ2-4. The CDR3 spans 20 residues. The nucleotide record is missing. Germline loops: CDR1 LNHDA, CDR2 SQIVND (reference sequence). The CDR3 sequence: CASSIFPGPHSSLAKNIQYF.

The chain uses TRBV5-4 and TRBJ2-3; TCRdb's D call of TRBD2 is untestable without DNA. This CDR3 is 12 amino acids long. No nucleotide data were recorded. Germline CDR1 is SGHNT and CDR2 is YYREEE (reference sequence). The CDR3 sequence is CASSSAADTQYF. Variable domain in full (rest from reference TRBV5-4 and TRBJ2-3): ETGVTQSPTHLIKTRGQQVTLRCSSQSGHNTVSWYQQALGQGPQFIFQYYREEENGRGNFPPRFSGLQFPNYSSELNVNALELDDSALYLCASSSAADTQYFGPGTRLTVL.

This clone registers medium-sized by frequency. The rearrangement uses TRBV28 and TRBJ1-2; TCRdb returns TRBD1, unconfirmable since there is no DNA. The CDR3 contains 16 residues. DNA is not recorded here. From germline, CDR1 is MDHEN and CDR2 SYDVKM. This chain's CDR3 is CASSRIRTGLDYGYTF.

The J gene is TRBJ1-2, the V gene TRBV29-1. Germline CDR1 and CDR2: SQVTM and ANQGSEA. The CDR3 runs 12 residues. No DNA has been recorded. The CDR3 reads CSVDVSNYGYTF.

The chain recombines TRBV5-1 with TRBJ2-1. Germline CDR1 reads SGHRS; CDR2 reads YFSETQ. The CDR3 sequence is 18 residues long. No DNA appears here. The CDR3 reads CASSLGTVGRSSYNEQFF.

This clone ranks as medium-sized in terms of frequency. V and J are TRBV14 and TRBJ2-7; the TRBD2 assignment by TCRdb is unverifiable without DNA. Germline CDR1 is SGHDN and CDR2 is FVKESK. This CDR3 contains 15 residues. The nucleotide record is missing. CDR3 protein: CASSRGLAGYYEQYF.

CDR3 region: CATSRSGFNEQYF. The chain links TRBV15 to TRBJ2-7. Per the germline V gene, CDR1 is LNHNV and CDR2 is YYDKDF (reference sequence). This CDR3 region has 13 residues. No DNA is recorded.

Frequency places this clone as medium-sized. The chain is built from TRBV5-6 and TRBJ1-2; the D call from TCRdb, TRBD1, cannot be confirmed without DNA. Germline-derived CDR1 and CDR2 are SGHDT and YYEEEE. The CDR3 is made up of 16 amino acids. No nucleotide data were recorded. The CDR3: CASSQNYRGLGYGYTF.

This clone ranks as medium-sized in terms of frequency. The chain links TRBV5-1 to TRBJ1-2. This CDR3 region has 16 residues. Nucleotide data are not available. Germline CDR1 SGHRS, CDR2 YFSETQ. CDR3 amino acids: CASSLVGTNSLYGYTF.

The chain couples TRBV27 to TRBJ2-1; the TRBD2 assignment by TCRdb is unverifiable without DNA. Germline V CDR1 and CDR2: MNHEY, SMNVEV (reference sequence). This CDR3 has 16 amino acids. No DNA is recorded. The CDR3 loop is CASSWRLAGEWNEQFF.

This clone is deemed medium-sized (0.01 to 0.1%) by its frequency. J is TRBJ2-5 and V is TRBV11-2; TCRdb's assignment of TRBD2 cannot be checked, as there is no DNA. CDR3 length: 16 amino acids. No DNA accompanies this entry. Germline V gives CDR1 SGHAT, CDR2 FQNNGV. CDR3 residues: CASSLFRTSGGKTQYF.

This clone shows up as medium-sized by frequency. The chain carries TRBV5-6 and TRBJ1-2; TCRdb returns TRBD1, unconfirmable since there is no DNA. CDR3 size: 12 residues. The DNA sequence is not available. Germline loops: CDR1 SGHDT, CDR2 YYEEEE. CDR3 loop: CASSLGTGVYTF.

According to its frequency, this clone is medium-sized. The rearrangement uses TRBV6-5 and TRBJ2-1; TCRdb names TRBD2, which stays unverified in the absence of DNA. CDR1 and CDR2 (germline): MNHEY, SVGAGI. The CDR3 runs to 14 residues. No nucleotide data were recorded. Here the CDR3 reads CASSDGLAYNEQFF.

This clone ranks as medium-sized in terms of frequency. The chain joins TRBV5-1 to TRBJ2-3; checking the TCRdb D call of TRBD2 is not possible without DNA. Germline V lookup: CDR1 SGHRS, CDR2 YFSETQ. The CDR3 loop spans 15 amino acids. No DNA is listed. The CDR3 region is CASSLTSGRTDTQYF.

Considering frequency, this clone is medium-sized (0.01 to 0.1%). The chain couples TRBV7-2 to TRBJ2-7. Germline V gene data show CDR1 as SGHTA and CDR2 as FQGNSA. The CDR3 has 12 residues. This entry has no DNA. Here the CDR3 reads CASSLTSYEQYF.

By frequency, this clone registers medium-sized. This rearrangement joins TRBV7-2 to TRBJ2-2; the D gene TCRdb calls, TRBD2, cannot be checked with no DNA. The CDR3 totals 17 residues. No DNA is given. Germline lookup yields CDR1 SGHTA and CDR2 FQGNSA. CDR3: CASSSSVSGGNTGELFF.

This clone is called medium-sized based on its frequency. The chain combines TRBV7-2 with TRBJ1-5. Germline V gives CDR1 SGHTA, CDR2 FQGNSA. The CDR3 loop spans 14 amino acids. No DNA is given. This CDR3 is CASSLASRDQPQHF. The entire variable domain, with the rest obtained from reference TRBV7-2 and TRBJ1-5, is as follows: GAGVSQSPSNKVTEKGKDVELRCDPISGHTALYWYRQSLGQGLEFLIYFQGNSAPDKSGLPSDRFSAERTGGSVSTLTIQRTQQEDSAVYLCASSLASRDQPQHFGDGTRLSIL.

The chain couples TRBV9 to TRBJ2-3; checking the TCRdb D call of TRBD1 is not possible without DNA. Germline CDR1 reads SGDLS; CDR2 reads YYNGEE. CDR3 length: 17 amino acids. Only the protein is available. CDR3 sequence: CASSAYAWTGSTDTQYF.

Judged by frequency, this clone is medium-sized. The chain has TRBV2 and TRBJ2-1; TCRdb calls TRBD2, which cannot be checked without DNA. The CDR3 spans 13 residues. The coding DNA is unavailable. Germline loops: CDR1 SNHLY, CDR2 FYNNEI. CDR3: CASRVAWENEQFF.